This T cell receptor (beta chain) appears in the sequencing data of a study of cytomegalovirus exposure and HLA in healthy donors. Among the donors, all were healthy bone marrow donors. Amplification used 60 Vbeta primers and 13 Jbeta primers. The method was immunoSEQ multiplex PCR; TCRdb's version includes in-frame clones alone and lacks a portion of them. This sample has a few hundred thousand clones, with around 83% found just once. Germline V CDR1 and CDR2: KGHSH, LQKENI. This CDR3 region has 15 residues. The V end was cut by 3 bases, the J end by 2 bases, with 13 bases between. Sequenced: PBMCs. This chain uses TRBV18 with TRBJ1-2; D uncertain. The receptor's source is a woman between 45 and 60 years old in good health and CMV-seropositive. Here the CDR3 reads CASSPVEAGNYGYTF. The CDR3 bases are TGTGCCAGCTCACCCGTTGAGGCGGGGAACTATGGCTACACCTTC.